Following are 5 T cell receptor beta chains from one sample sequenced in a study of T cell responses to AZD1222 COVID-19 vaccine. The data were produced by immunoSEQ multiplex PCR, yet TCRdb's version contains in-frame clones alone and is incomplete. The sample includes under 150,000 clones, about nine tenths of them seen just once. Sequencing used peripheral blood, obtained 28 days after the second AZD1222 dose. These TCRs come from an adult who received the AZD1222 COVID-19 vaccine.

The gene calls are TRBV10-3 and TRBJ1-5; D is unclear. The V gene's germline CDR1 is ENHRY and CDR2 SYGVKD. V lost 2 bases and J lost 7, with 6 bases in between. The CDR3 loop spans 12 amino acids. CDR3 loop: CAISEPKQPQHF. In DNA form, the CDR3 reads TGTGCCATCAGTGAGCCGAAACAGCCCCAGCATTTT.

This chain links TRBV5-1 with TRBJ1-4; D is unresolved. The germline CDR1 and CDR2 sequences are SGHRS and YFSETQ. This CDR3 comprises 15 residues. V was pared by 4 bases and J by 4 bases, with 14 bases between. The CDR3 sequence is CASSPDPGYNEKLFF. In DNA, the CDR3 is TGCGCCAGCAGCCCGGACCCCGGCTATAATGAAAAACTGTTTTTT. The complete variable domain, with remaining parts taken from reference TRBV5-1 and TRBJ1-4, reads KAGVTQTPRYLIKTRGQQVTLSCSPISGHRSVSWYQQTPGQGLQFLFEYFSETQRNKGNFPGRFSGRQFSNSRSEMNVSTLELGDSALYLCASSPDPGYNEKLFFGSGTQLSVL.

The CDR3 spells CASSLRENTEAFF. CDR3 coding DNA: TGTGCCAGCAGCCTCAGGGAGAACACTGAAGCTTTCTTT. The gene calls are TRBV11-2 and TRBJ1-1; D might be TRBD1 (5 bases). The CDR3 has 13 residues. V lost 5 bases and J 1 base, leaving 8 bases between the germline ends. CDR1 and CDR2 (germline): SGHAT, FQNNGV. Drawing the rest from reference TRBV11-2 and TRBJ1-1, the complete variable domain is EAGVAQSPRYKIIEKRQSVAFWCNPISGHATLYWYQQILGQGPKLLIQFQNNGVVDDSQLPKDRFSAERLKGVDSTLKIQPAKLEDSAVYLCASSLRENTEAFFGQGTRLTVV.

The chain is built from TRBV6-2 or TRBV6-3 and TRBJ2-1; a weak D match, TRBD1 (6 bases). The CDR3 has 16 amino acids. V shed 1 base and J shed 0 bases, with 10 bases lying between them. In germline, CDR1 is MNHEY, CDR2 SVGEGT. CDR3 amino acids: CASSYFQGRSYNEQFF. CDR3 coding DNA: TGTGCCAGCAGTTACTTCCAGGGGCGCTCCTACAATGAGCAGTTCTTC.

The chain is built from TRBV11-2 and TRBJ1-2; D remains ambiguous. Trimming left V 0 bases short and J 4 bases short, with 9 bases between. From germline, CDR1 is SGHAT and CDR2 FQNNGV. This CDR3 is built from 14 residues. The CDR3 reads CASSLEATTYGYTF. CDR3 sequence (DNA): TGTGCCAGCAGCTTAGAGGCAACTACCTATGGCTACACCTTC.